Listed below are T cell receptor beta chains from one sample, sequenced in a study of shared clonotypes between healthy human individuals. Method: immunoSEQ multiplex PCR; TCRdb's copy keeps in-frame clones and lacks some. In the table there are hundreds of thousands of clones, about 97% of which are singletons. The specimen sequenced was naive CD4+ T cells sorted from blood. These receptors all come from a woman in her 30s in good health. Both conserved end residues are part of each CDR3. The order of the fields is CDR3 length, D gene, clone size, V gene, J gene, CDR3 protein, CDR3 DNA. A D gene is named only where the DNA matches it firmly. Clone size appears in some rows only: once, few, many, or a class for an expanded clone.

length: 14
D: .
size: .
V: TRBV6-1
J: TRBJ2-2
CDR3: CASSERDNTGELFF
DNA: TGTGCCAGCAGTGAACGGGATAACACCGGGGAGCTGTTTTTT

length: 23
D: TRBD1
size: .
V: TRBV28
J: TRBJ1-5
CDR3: CASSSRVLDRGRRIQYSNQPQHF
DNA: TGTGCCAGCAGTTCACGCGTGTTGGACAGGGGGCGAAGGATTCAATATAGCAATCAGCCCCAGCATTTT

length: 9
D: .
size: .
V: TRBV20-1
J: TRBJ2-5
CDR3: CSARVTQYF
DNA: TGCAGTGCTAGGGTGACCCAGTACTTC

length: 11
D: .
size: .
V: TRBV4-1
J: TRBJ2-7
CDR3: CASSQGNRQYF
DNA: TGCGCCAGCAGCCAGGGTAATAGGCAGTACTTC

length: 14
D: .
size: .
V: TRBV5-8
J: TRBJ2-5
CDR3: CASSLVLVQETQYF
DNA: TGTGCCAGCAGCTTGGTTCTCGTCCAAGAGACCCAGTACTTC

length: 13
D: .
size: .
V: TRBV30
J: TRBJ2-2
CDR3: CAWSVIGTGELFF
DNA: TGTGCCTGGAGTGTAATAGGGACCGGGGAGCTGTTTTTT

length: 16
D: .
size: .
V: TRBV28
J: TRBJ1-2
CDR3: CASSRYFGGTNYGYTF
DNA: TGTGCCAGCAGCCGTTACTTCGGGGGAACTAACTATGGCTACACCTTC

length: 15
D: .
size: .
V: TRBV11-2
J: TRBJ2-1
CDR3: CASSLDPGSYNEQFF
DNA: TGTGCCAGCAGCTTAGATCCGGGGTCCTACAATGAGCAGTTCTTC

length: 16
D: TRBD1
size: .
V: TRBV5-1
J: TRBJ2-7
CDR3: CASSLGGGQGGYEQYF
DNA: TGCGCCAGCAGCTTGGGCGGGGGACAGGGTGGCTACGAGCAGTACTTC

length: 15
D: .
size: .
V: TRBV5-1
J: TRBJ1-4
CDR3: CASSLGDRSNEKLFF
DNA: TGCGCCAGCAGCTTGGGTGACAGGTCAAATGAAAAACTGTTTTTT

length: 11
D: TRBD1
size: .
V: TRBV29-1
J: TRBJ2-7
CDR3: CSVGETGEHYF
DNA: TGCAGCGTAGGCGAGACAGGGGAACACTACTTC

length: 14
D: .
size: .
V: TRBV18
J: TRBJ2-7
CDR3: CASSPKTVAYEQYF
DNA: TGTGCCAGCTCACCAAAAACGGTCGCCTACGAGCAGTACTTC

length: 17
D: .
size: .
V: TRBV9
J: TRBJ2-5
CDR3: CASSVGSASGGGETQYF
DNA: TGTGCCAGCAGCGTTGGGAGCGCCTCCGGGGGTGGAGAGACCCAGTACTTC

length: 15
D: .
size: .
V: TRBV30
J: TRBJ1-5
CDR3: CAWSPLQGGNQPQHF
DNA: TGTGCCTGGAGTCCTCTTCAAGGGGGCAATCAGCCCCAGCATTTT

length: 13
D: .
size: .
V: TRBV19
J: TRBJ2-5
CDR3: CASSIPGVETQYF
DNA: TGTGCCAGTAGTATCCCAGGGGTGGAGACCCAGTACTTC

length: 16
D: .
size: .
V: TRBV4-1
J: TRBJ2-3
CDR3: CASSQVPGPPGNTQYF
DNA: TGCGCCAGCAGCCAAGTACCGGGGCCACCGGGGAATACGCAGTATTTT

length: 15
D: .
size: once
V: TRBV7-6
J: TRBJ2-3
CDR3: CASSLRTGPVDTQYF
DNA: TGTGCCAGCAGCTTAAGGACTGGCCCGGTCGATACGCAGTATTTT

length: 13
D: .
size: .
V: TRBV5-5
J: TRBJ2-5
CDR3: CASSPRVEETQYF
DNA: TGTGCCAGCAGCCCCAGGGTCGAAGAGACCCAGTACTTC

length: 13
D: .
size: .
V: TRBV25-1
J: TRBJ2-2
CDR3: CASSATYTGELFF
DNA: TGTGCCAGCAGTGCTACTTACACCGGGGAGCTGTTTTTT

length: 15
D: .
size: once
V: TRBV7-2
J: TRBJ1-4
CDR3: CASSPRGLLNEKLFF
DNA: TGTGCCAGCAGCCCCCGAGGACTTCTTAATGAAAAACTGTTTTTT

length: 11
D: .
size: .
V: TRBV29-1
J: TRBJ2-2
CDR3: CGTAQSGELFF
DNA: TGCGGAACTGCGCAGAGCGGGGAGCTGTTTTTT

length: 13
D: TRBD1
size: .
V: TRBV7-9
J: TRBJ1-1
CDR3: CASSQTQGTEAFF
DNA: TGTGCCAGCAGCCAGACACAGGGGACTGAAGCTTTCTTT

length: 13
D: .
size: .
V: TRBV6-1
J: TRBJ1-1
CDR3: CASSVQGFTEAFF
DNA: TGTGCCAGCAGTGTCCAGGGGTTCACTGAAGCTTTCTTT

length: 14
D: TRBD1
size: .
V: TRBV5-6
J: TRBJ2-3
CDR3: CASSFGTGMDTQYF
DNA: TGTGCCAGCAGCTTTGGGACAGGGATGGATACGCAGTATTTT

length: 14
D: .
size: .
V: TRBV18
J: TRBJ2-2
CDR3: CASSPMRGSGELFF
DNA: TGTGCCAGCTCACCAATGAGGGGTTCCGGGGAGCTGTTTTTT

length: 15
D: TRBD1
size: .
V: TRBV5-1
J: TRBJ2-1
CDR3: CASSFRTGAYNEQFF
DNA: TGCGCCAGCAGCTTTAGGACAGGAGCCTACAATGAGCAGTTCTTC

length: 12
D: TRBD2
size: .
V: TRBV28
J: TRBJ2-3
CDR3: CASGTTVYTQYF
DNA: TGTGCCAGCGGGACTACGGTCTATACGCAGTATTTT

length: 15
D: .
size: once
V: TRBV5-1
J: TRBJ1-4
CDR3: CASSLVQGEGEKLFF
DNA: TGCGCCAGCAGCTTGGTTCAGGGAGAAGGCGAAAAACTGTTTTTT

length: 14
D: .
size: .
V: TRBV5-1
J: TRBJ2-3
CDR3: CASSLGQRGDTQYF
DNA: TGCGCCAGCAGCCTCGGACAGAGGGGAGATACGCAGTATTTT

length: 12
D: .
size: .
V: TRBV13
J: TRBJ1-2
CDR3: CASSLANYGYTF
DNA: TGTGCCAGCAGCTTGGCGAACTATGGCTACACCTTC

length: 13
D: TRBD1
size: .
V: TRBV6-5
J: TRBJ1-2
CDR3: CASSQVGTGWNTF
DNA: TGTGCCAGCAGTCAGGTGGGGACAGGGTGGAACACCTTC

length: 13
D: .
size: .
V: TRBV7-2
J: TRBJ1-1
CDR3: CASSLWGATEAFF
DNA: TGTGCCAGCAGCTTATGGGGGGCCACTGAAGCTTTCTTT

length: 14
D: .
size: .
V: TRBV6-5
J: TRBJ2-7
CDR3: CASSYSVGELEQYF
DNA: TGTGCCAGCAGTTACTCTGTTGGCGAGCTCGAGCAGTACTTC

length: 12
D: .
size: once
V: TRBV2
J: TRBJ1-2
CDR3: CASGAGYSGYTF
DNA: TGTGCCAGCGGCGCGGGGTATTCCGGCTACACCTTC

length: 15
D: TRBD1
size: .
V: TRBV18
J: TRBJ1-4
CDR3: CASSRTGEANEKLFF
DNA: TGTGCCAGCTCACGGACAGGGGAGGCTAATGAAAAACTGTTTTTT

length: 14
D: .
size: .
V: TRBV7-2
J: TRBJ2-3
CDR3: CASSFRVGADTQYF
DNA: TGTGCCAGCAGCTTCCGAGTTGGAGCAGATACGCAGTATTTT

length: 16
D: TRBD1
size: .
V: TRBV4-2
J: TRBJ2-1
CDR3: CASSAGGGQGWYEQFF
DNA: TGTGCCAGCAGCGCTGGAGGGGGACAGGGGTGGTATGAGCAGTTCTTC